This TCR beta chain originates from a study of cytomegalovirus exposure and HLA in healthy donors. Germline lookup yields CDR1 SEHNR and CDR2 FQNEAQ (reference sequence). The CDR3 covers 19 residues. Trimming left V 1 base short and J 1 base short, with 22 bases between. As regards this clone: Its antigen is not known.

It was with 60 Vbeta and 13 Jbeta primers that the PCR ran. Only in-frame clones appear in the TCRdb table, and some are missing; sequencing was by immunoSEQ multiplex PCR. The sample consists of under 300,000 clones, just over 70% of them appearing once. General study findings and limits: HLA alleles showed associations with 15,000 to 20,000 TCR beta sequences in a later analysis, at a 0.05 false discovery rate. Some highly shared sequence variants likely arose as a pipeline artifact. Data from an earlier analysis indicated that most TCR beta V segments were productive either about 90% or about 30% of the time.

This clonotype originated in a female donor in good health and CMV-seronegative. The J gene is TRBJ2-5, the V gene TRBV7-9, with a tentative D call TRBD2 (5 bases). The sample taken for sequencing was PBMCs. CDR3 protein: CASSLGLLRGPSTQETQYF. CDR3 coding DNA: TGTGCCAGCAGCTTAGGGCTGCTTAGAGGGCCCAGTACCCAAGAGACCCAGTACTTC.